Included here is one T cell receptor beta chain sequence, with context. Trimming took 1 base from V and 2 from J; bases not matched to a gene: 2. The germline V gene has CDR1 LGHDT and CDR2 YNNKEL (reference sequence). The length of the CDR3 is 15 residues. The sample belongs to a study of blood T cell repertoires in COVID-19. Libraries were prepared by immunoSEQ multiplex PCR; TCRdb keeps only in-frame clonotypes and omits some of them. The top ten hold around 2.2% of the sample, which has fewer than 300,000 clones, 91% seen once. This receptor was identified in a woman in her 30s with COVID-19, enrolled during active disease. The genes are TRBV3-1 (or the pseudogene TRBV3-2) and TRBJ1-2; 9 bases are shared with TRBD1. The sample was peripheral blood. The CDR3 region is CASSQADRGNYGYTF. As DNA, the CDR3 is TGTGCCAGCAGCCAAGCGGACAGGGGAAACTATGGCTACACCTTC.